This is a list of T cell receptor beta chains from one sample in a study of shared clonotypes between healthy human individuals. Sequenced by immunoSEQ multiplex PCR; TCRdb stores in-frame clones only, minus some. The table includes more than 1.2 million clones, 97% to 99% detected once. Specimen: naive CD4+ T cells sorted from blood. The receptors come from a man aged 25-45 years in good health. Each CDR3 is given with its conserved first and last residue. A D gene is named only where the DNA matches it firmly. Part of the rows lack a size; the others show once, few, many or a class for expanded clones.

j_call d_call v_call clone_size cdr3_aa cdr3_nt
TRBJ1-2 TRBD1 TRBV15 - CATSQDRRASYTF TGTGCCACCAGCCAGGACAGGCGGGCGAGCTACACCTTC
TRBJ2-7 TRBD2 TRBV6-6 - CASRVAGGLSYEQYF TGTGCCAGCAGGGTAGCGGGAGGGCTCTCCTACGAGCAGTACTTC
TRBJ2-4 TRBD1 TRBV2 - CASSPDRGEDIQYF TGTGCCAGCAGTCCAGACAGGGGAGAAGACATTCAGTACTTC
TRBJ2-7 - TRBV7-9 - CASSPRTASSYEQYF TGTGCCAGCAGCCCCAGGACTGCGAGCTCCTACGAGCAGTACTTC
TRBJ2-7 TRBD1 TRBV5-1 once CASSTGQTYYEQYF TGCGCCAGCAGCACGGGACAGACCTACTACGAGCAGTACTTC
TRBJ2-3 TRBD2 TRBV5-4 - CASSRPSGTLTDTQYF TGTGCCAGCAGCCGACCAAGCGGGACTCTCACAGATACGCAGTATTTT
TRBJ2-2 TRBD1 TRBV4-3 once CASSNRDRNTGELFF TGCGCCAGCAGCAACCGGGACAGGAACACCGGGGAGCTGTTTTTT
TRBJ1-2 - TRBV9 - CASSVSGLAGYTF TGTGCCAGCAGCGTTAGCGGGTTAGCTGGCTACACCTTC
TRBJ2-2 TRBD1 TRBV29-1 - CSVDRDRGNTGELFF TGCAGCGTTGATCGGGACAGGGGGAACACCGGGGAGCTGTTTTTT
TRBJ2-2 TRBD2 TRBV7-9 once CASSRGLADTGELFF TGTGCCAGCAGCCGGGGACTAGCCGATACCGGGGAGCTGTTTTTT
TRBJ1-5 TRBD1 TRBV7-9 - CASSFGQGGQPQHF TGTGCCAGCAGCTTCGGACAGGGCGGTCAGCCCCAGCATTTT
TRBJ1-2 - TRBV27 - CASRSTREAYGYTF TGTGCCAGCAGGTCTACTAGAGAAGCCTATGGCTACACCTTC
TRBJ2-3 - TRBV29-1 - CSITIRVAADTQYF TGCAGCATAACGATTCGGGTAGCAGCAGATACGCAGTATTTT
TRBJ2-5 TRBD1 TRBV11-2 - CASSPLYPSGGQETQYF TGTGCCAGCAGCCCACTATATCCCTCAGGGGGCCAAGAGACCCAGTACTTC
TRBJ1-5 - TRBV25-1 - CASTGTDDNSNQPQHF TGTGCCAGCACTGGGACCGACGACAATAGCAATCAGCCCCAGCATTTT
TRBJ2-3 TRBD1 TRBV4-1 once CASSQGRGRTLSTDTQYF TGCGCCAGCAGCCAAGGAAGGGGGCGAACACTTAGCACAGATACGCAGTATTTT
TRBJ2-6 - TRBV5-1 - CASSLAFPGANVLTF TGCGCCAGCAGCTTGGCTTTTCCTGGGGCCAACGTCCTGACTTTC